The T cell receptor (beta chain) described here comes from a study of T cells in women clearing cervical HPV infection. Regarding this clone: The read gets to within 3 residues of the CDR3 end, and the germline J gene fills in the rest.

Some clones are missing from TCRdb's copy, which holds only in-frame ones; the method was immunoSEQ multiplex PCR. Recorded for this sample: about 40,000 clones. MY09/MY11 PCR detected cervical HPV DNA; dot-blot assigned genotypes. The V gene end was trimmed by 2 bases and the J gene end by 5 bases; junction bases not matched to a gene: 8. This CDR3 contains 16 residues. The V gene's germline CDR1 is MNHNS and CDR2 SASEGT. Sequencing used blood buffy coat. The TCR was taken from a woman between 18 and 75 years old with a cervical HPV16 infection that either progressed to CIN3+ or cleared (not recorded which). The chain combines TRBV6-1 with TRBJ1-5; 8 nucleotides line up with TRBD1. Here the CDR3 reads CASSELQGGRDQPQHF. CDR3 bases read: TGTGCCAGCAGTGAACTACAGGGGGGCAGAGATCAGCCC.